The clone carrying this T cell receptor (beta chain) was seen ten or more times. In TCRdb, the 5' RACE reads were re-called with MiXCR into one record per CDR3 protein. There are approximately 52,000 distinct CDR3 sequences in the sample; about 15% occur only once, and about 16% lies in the top ten. The data stem from a study of T cells of healthy individuals. Germline CDR1 is SGHTA and CDR2 is FQGNSA. Trimming stripped 4 bases from V and 6 bases from J, with 16 bases between. The CDR3 sequence is 14 residues long. The rearrangement uses TRBV7-2 and TRBJ2-7; maybe TRBD2 (5 bases). The TCR sequence derives from a human donor in good health. CDR3 sequence: CASSYQAVVGEQYF. The CDR3 DNA is TGTGCCAGCAGCTACCAAGCGGTAGTGGGCGAGCAGTACTTC.